This passage covers 11 T cell receptor beta chains from one sample sequenced in a study of shared clonotypes between healthy human individuals (dated by TCRdb to about 2020). The method behind the library was the immunoSEQ multiplex PCR assay. Here the immuneACCESS table is served through TCRdb, limited to in-frame sequences with V and J called. Missing clones are a known gap in these copies; in checked studies unresolved V genes cover under half, and the rest lacks a known reason. The table for this sample lists about 2 million clones; about 94% of them were counted only once. Roughly 1.1% of the sample is taken by the ten largest. For the CD8 naive samples, CD45RO-negative cells were positively selected for CCR7, yielding a CD45RA+CCR7+ population from which TemRA cells were excluded. Sequenced material: naive CD8+ T cells sorted from blood. Sample cell subset or site, as interpreted from the label and publication: CD45RA+CCR7+. Receptor source: a man younger than 35 in good health.

J is TRBJ2-5 and V is TRBV18, with 10 nucleotides matching TRBD2. Unmatched junction bases numbered 3, after V lost 0 bases and J lost 5 bases. CDR3 length equals 15 residues. Germline CDR1 is KGHSH and CDR2 is LQKENI. CDR3 nucleotide sequence: TGTGCCAGCTCACCACCGGGACTAGCGTCGGAGACCCAGTACTTC. The encoded protein is CASSPPGLASETQYF.

This clone showed up just once. The V call is TRBV2, the J call TRBJ2-1; D could derive from TRBD1 or TRBD2 (5 bases each). The CDR3 runs 14 residues. V gave up 3 bases and J gave up 6 bases, with 12 bases separating them. Germline CDR1 reads SNHLY; CDR2 reads FYNNEI. DNA of the CDR3: TGTGCCAGCAGTGACGGGACGGCCCCCAATGAGCAGTTCTTC. It specifies CASSDGTAPNEQFF.

The chain couples TRBV11-2 to TRBJ2-4, with D unclear. Deletions cut 1 base from V and 10 bases from J, with 14 bases between. The CDR3 consists of 14 residues. Looked up from germline, CDR1 is SGHAT and CDR2 is FQNNGV. The CDR3 coding sequence is TGTGCCAGCAGCTTAGGGGTGGACGGACGGATTCAGTACTTC. Translation: CASSLGVDGRIQYF.

Note on this clone: The same CDR3 also results from other DNA sequences found in this sample. The V call is TRBV9, the J call TRBJ2-3; the D is unclear. Germline assignment: CDR1 SGDLS and CDR2 YYNGEE. The CDR3 runs 13 residues. Trimming removed 3 bases at V and 2 bases at J, with 7 bases between. CDR3 loop: CASSDASTDTQYF. As DNA, the CDR3 is TGTGCCAGCAGCGACGCCTCCACAGATACGCAGTATTTT.

This clone was seen only once. V and J are TRBV21-1 and TRBJ1-2; TRBD1, as called in the table, went unchecked against the DNA. TRBV21-1 is deemed a pseudogene. The CDR3 is made up of 15 amino acids. Written as DNA, the CDR3 is TGTGCCAGCAGCAAAGGGAAACAGGCCATCTATGGCTACACCTTC. Amino acid sequence: CASSKGKQAIYGYTF.

The chain joins TRBV2 to TRBJ2-6, with D uncertain. The V gene lost 7 bases and the J gene lost 0 bases, with 10 bases spanning the gap. Germline V CDR1 and CDR2: SNHLY, FYNNEI. There are 15 residues in the CDR3. CDR3 coding DNA: TGTGCCAGCAACCTAGGAAACTCTGGGGCCAACGTCCTGACTTTC. Protein: CASNLGNSGANVLTF.

The rearrangement links TRBV6-5 to TRBJ2-3; the D gene could be TRBD1 or TRBD2 (6 bases each). This CDR3 region has 15 residues. CDR1 is MNHEY, CDR2 SVGAGI, per germline. V lost 6 bases and J lost 2, with 15 bases in between. DNA of the CDR3: TGTGCCAGCAGCTTCACGGGGGCCCACACAGATACGCAGTATTTT. It yields the protein CASSFTGAHTDTQYF.

The chain joins TRBV10-3 to TRBJ1-6; unclear D gene. Trimming removed 7 bases at V and 8 bases at J, with 12 bases between. CDR1 and CDR2 from the germline V gene are ENHRY and SYGVKD. This CDR3 comprises 13 residues. The DNA for the CDR3 is TGTGCCATCACGGCGGAACCGGATTCACCCCTCCACTTT. Translating it yields CAITAEPDSPLHF.

The rearrangement uses TRBV25-1 and TRBJ2-5; no clear D. Germline V lookup: CDR1 MGHDK, CDR2 SYGVNS. The CDR3 consists of 11 residues. V gave up 4 bases and J gave up 4 bases, with 4 bases separating them. The CDR3 reads CASSAPETQYF. CDR3 DNA: TGTGCCAGCAGTGCCCCAGAGACCCAGTACTTC.

The genes are TRBV4-2 and TRBJ1-5; maybe TRBD1 (5 bases). The V gene's germline CDR1 is LGHNA and CDR2 YNFKEQ. This CDR3 region has 16 residues. V lost 4 bases to trimming and J lost 0 bases, with 13 bases between them. CDR3 DNA sequence: TGTGCCAGCAGCCCTGGAGAGGGACGTAGCAATCAGCCCCAGCATTTT. Its protein product is CASSPGEGRSNQPQHF.

As to this clone: This specimen includes other DNA sequences encoding the same CDR3. This chain joins TRBV11-2 and TRBJ2-7, with D maybe TRBD1 (6 bases). The CDR3 consists of 15 residues. Trimming left V 5 bases short and J 3 bases short, with 17 bases between. Germline loops: CDR1 SGHAT, CDR2 FQNNGV. CDR3 sequence (DNA): TGTGCCAGCAGCCTACAGACAGGAGGTAACTACGAGCAGTACTTC. It translates to CASSLQTGGNYEQYF. The full variable domain, with the rest looked up from reference TRBV11-2 and TRBJ2-7, is EAGVAQSPRYKIIEKRQSVAFWCNPISGHATLYWYQQILGQGPKLLIQFQNNGVVDDSQLPKDRFSAERLKGVDSTLKIQPAKLEDSAVYLCASSLQTGGNYEQYFGPGTRLTVT.